These 32 T cell receptor beta chains originate from one sample sequenced in a study of blood T cell repertoires in COVID-19. The protocol was immunoSEQ multiplex PCR, while the TCRdb copy is restricted to in-frame clones and leaves out a portion. The top ten hold roughly 3.4% of the sample, which has roughly 340,000 clones, around 90% seen once. Sequencing was performed on peripheral blood. These receptors were collected from a woman aged 18-29 years who had recovered from COVID-19.

The chain recombines TRBV6-2 or TRBV6-3 with TRBJ2-5; 9 nucleotides line up with TRBD1. V lost 2 bases, J lost 2 bases, and 3 bases stayed unmatched. Germline CDR1 is MNHEY and CDR2 is SVGEGT. This CDR3 spans 15 amino acids. The CDR3 spells CASSYPGQGQETQYF. CDR3 in DNA: TGTGCCAGCAGTTACCCCGGACAGGGGCAAGAGACCCAGTACTTC.

The chain employs TRBV7-2 and TRBJ1-3; tentatively, D is TRBD1 (5 bases). The CDR3 length is 17 residues. The germline CDR1 and CDR2 sequences are SGHTA and FQGNSA. Trimming left V 1 base short and J 2 bases short, with 15 bases between. Here the CDR3 reads CASSLDSGRVAGNTIYF. CDR3 DNA: TGTGCCAGCAGCTTAGATTCGGGCAGGGTCGCTGGAAACACCATATATTTT.

The chain has TRBV7-8 and TRBJ2-3; tentatively, D is TRBD2 (6 bases). CDR3 size: 14 residues. Trimming cost V 0 bases and J 6 bases, with 10 bases left between them. Per the germline V gene, CDR1 is SGHVS and CDR2 is FQNEAQ. The CDR3 reads CASSLAGRGDTQYF. In DNA form, the CDR3 reads TGTGCCAGCAGCTTAGCGGGTCGGGGGGATACGCAGTATTTT.

V usage is TRBV6-4 and J usage is TRBJ2-3, with TRBD2 identical over 7 bases. This CDR3 has 15 residues. From germline, CDR1 is MRHNA and CDR2 SNTAGT. V lost 3 bases, J lost 3 bases, and 6 bases stayed unmatched. Here the CDR3 reads CASSEGLTGTDTQYF. For the CDR3, the DNA is TGTGCCAGCAGTGAGGGACTAACGGGAACAGATACGCAGTATTTT.

This chain connects TRBV20-1 to TRBJ1-3, with D possibly TRBD1 on 6 matching bases. In germline, CDR1 is DFQATT, CDR2 SNEGSKA (reference sequence). This CDR3 spans 14 amino acids. V lost 6 bases and J 0 bases, leaving 12 bases between the germline ends. CDR3 sequence: CSASTGNSGNTIYF. The CDR3 DNA reads TGCAGTGCAAGTACAGGGAACTCTGGAAACACCATATATTTT.

This chain connects TRBV7-9 to TRBJ2-1, with TRBD2 matching 11 bases. J was trimmed by 4 bases and V by 5 bases; bases with no gene match: 4. From germline, CDR1 is SEHNR and CDR2 FQNEAQ (reference sequence). The CDR3 loop spans 15 amino acids. For the CDR3, the DNA is TGTGCCAGCAGCCCACTAGCGGGAGCGTACAATGAGCAGTTCTTC. Translated, it gives CASSPLAGAYNEQFF.

CDR3 in amino acids: CASSPGSNGEQFF. CDR3 nucleotide sequence: TGTGCCAGCTCACCAGGTTCCAACGGTGAGCAGTTCTTC. The chain carries TRBV18 and TRBJ2-1; D call uncertain. V was shortened by 2 bases and J by 9 bases, with 11 bases between the two germline ends. The CDR3 has 13 residues. Germline V CDR1 and CDR2: KGHSH, LQKENI.

The V gene is TRBV19, the J gene TRBJ2-5; D not certain. Germline assignment: CDR1 LNHDA and CDR2 SQIVND (reference sequence). CDR3 length equals 15 residues. Trimming cost V 5 bases and J 0 bases, with 13 bases left between them. The chain's CDR3 is CASSSTTLDQETQYF. For the CDR3, the DNA is TGTGCCAGTAGTTCGACCACGCTAGACCAAGAGACCCAGTACTTC. Complete variable domain (other parts from reference TRBV19 and TRBJ2-5): DGGITQSPKYLFRKEGQNVTLSCEQNLNHDAMYWYRQDPGQGLRLIYYSQIVNDFQKGDIAEGYSVSREKKESFPLTVTSAQKNPTAFYLCASSSTTLDQETQYFGPGTRLLVL.

This chain links TRBV7-9 with TRBJ2-3, with D uncertain. V lost 5 bases to trimming and J lost 2 bases, with 11 bases between them. CDR3 length: 14 residues. Germline CDR1 reads SEHNR; CDR2 reads FQNEAQ (reference sequence). CDR3 loop: CASSRTTPTDTQYF. In nucleotides, the CDR3 is TGTGCCAGCAGCCGAACAACCCCCACAGATACGCAGTATTTT.

The V call is TRBV15, the J call TRBJ2-3; 13 bases are a match to TRBD2. V shed 0 bases and J 2 bases; nucleotides not matched to a gene: 5. Germline CDR1 is LNHNV and CDR2 is YYDKDF (reference sequence). This CDR3 is built from 18 residues. CDR3 in DNA: TGTGCCACCAGCAGAGAACTAGCGGGAGGGTGGGACACAGATACGCAGTATTTT. This sequence encodes CATSRELAGGWDTDTQYF.

The V call is TRBV4-3, the J call TRBJ2-2, with a tentative D call TRBD2 (5 bases). This CDR3 is built from 15 residues. Trimming took off 0 bases at V and 6 bases at J, with 11 bases between the two ends. Germline CDR1 and CDR2: LGHNA and YSLEER. In DNA, the CDR3 is TGCGCCAGCAGCCAAGATAGCCTGAGGGCCGGGGAGCTGTTTTTT. This gives the protein CASSQDSLRAGELFF.

The rearrangement links TRBV24-1 to TRBJ1-2; tentative D call: TRBD1 (6 bases). Germline CDR1 is KGHDR and CDR2 is SFDVKD. The V end lost 3 bases, the J end lost 7 bases, and 14 bases lay between the germline ends. This CDR3 has 14 amino acids. The CDR3 region is CATSDPLQGFGYTF. The DNA for the CDR3 is TGTGCCACCAGTGATCCTCTACAGGGTTTTGGCTACACCTTC.

The table lists this clone with a few counts. The chain uses TRBV12-3 or TRBV12-4 and TRBJ1-5; D is undetermined. This CDR3 spans 13 amino acids. Trimming removed 5 bases at V and 8 bases at J, with 13 bases between. For the CDR3, the DNA is TGTGCCAGCAGTCCGTATCGGCTAGAGCCCCAGCATTTT. Its translation is CASSPYRLEPQHF.

The rearrangement uses TRBV7-2 and TRBJ2-1; 8 bases fit TRBD2. CDR3 length: 14 residues. Trimming removed 2 bases from V and 9 bases from J; junction bases left unmatched: 6. Germline loops: CDR1 SGHTA, CDR2 FQGNSA. CDR3 DNA: TGTGCCAGCAGCTTATTCGGGACTAGAGGTGAGCAGTTCTTC. Translated: CASSLFGTRGEQFF.

This clone was counted a few times. The chain couples TRBV2 to TRBJ2-3; 10 bases align to TRBD2. V gave up 1 base and J gave up 3 bases; unmatched junction bases: 7. Germline V gene lookup returns CDR1 SNHLY and CDR2 FYNNEI. This CDR3 region has 17 residues. In nucleotides, the CDR3 is TGTGCCAGCAGTGAAGGTCCTAGCGGGAGTCCAACAGATACGCAGTATTTT. This encodes CASSEGPSGSPTDTQYF.

Here the CDR3 reads CASSLVGNFGYTF. In DNA form, the CDR3 reads TGTGCCAGCAGCCTCGTCGGGAATTTCGGCTACACCTTC. V usage is TRBV5-4 and J usage is TRBJ1-2; no firm D call. V was shortened by 4 bases and J by 8 bases, with 15 bases between the two germline ends. Germline V gives CDR1 SGHNT, CDR2 YYREEE (reference sequence). The CDR3 contains 13 residues.

The chain is built from TRBV11-3 and TRBJ2-1; 9 positions agree with TRBD2. This CDR3 contains 15 residues. The germline gives CDR1 SGHNT, CDR2 YENEEA. V shed 2 bases, J shed 3 bases, and the junction held 2 bases outside the gene matches. The DNA of the CDR3 is TGTGCCAGCAGCTTATTTAGCGGGAGCTACAATGAGCAGTTCTTC. It codes for CASSLFSGSYNEQFF.

This chain uses TRBV19 with TRBJ2-2; unclear D gene. Looked up from germline, CDR1 is LNHDA and CDR2 is SQIVND (reference sequence). V was pared by 5 bases and J by 6 bases, with 10 bases between. This CDR3 comprises 13 residues. CDR3 protein: CASSAVLAGELFF. CDR3 in DNA: TGTGCCAGTAGTGCGGTCCTGGCCGGGGAGCTGTTTTTT. Drawing the rest from reference TRBV19 and TRBJ2-2, the complete variable domain is DGGITQSPKYLFRKEGQNVTLSCEQNLNHDAMYWYRQDPGQGLRLIYYSQIVNDFQKGDIAEGYSVSREKKESFPLTVTSAQKNPTAFYLCASSAVLAGELFFGEGSRLTVL.

With regard to this clone: This sample includes further DNA sequences coding for the same CDR3. The chain links TRBV29-1 to TRBJ2-5; 7 positions match TRBD1. This CDR3 is 12 amino acids long. Germline CDR1 and CDR2: SQVTM and ANQGSEA. V lost 4 bases, J lost 1 base, and 0 bases stayed unmatched. The CDR3 reads CSVGTGQETQYF. The CDR3 DNA reads TGCAGCGTTGGGACAGGCCAAGAGACCCAGTACTTC.

The V call is TRBV7-8, the J call TRBJ1-3, with D perhaps TRBD1 (6 bases). Between the trimmed V and J ends, which lost 4 bases and 2 bases, there was a span of 15 bases. The CDR3 is 16 amino acids. CDR1 SGHVS and CDR2 FQNEAQ come from the germline V gene. This CDR3 is CASSYRVGKTGNTIYF. The CDR3 nucleotides are TGTGCCAGCAGCTACAGGGTAGGGAAAACTGGAAACACCATATATTTT.

The chain couples TRBV6-4 to TRBJ2-3; 7 bases line up with TRBD2. The length of the CDR3 is 15 residues. The germline gives CDR1 MRHNA, CDR2 SNTAGT. V lost 3 bases, J lost 6 bases, and 9 bases stayed unmatched. CDR3 bases: TGTGCCAGCAGTGAAGGTGCGGGAGTTTTGGATACGCAGTATTTT. It encodes CASSEGAGVLDTQYF.

This chain connects TRBV3-1 (or the pseudogene TRBV3-2) to TRBJ2-1; tentatively, D is TRBD2 (5 bases). V was pared by 2 bases and J by 5 bases, with 16 bases between. The CDR3 is 16 amino acids. Looked up from germline, CDR1 is LGHDT and CDR2 is YNNKEL (reference sequence). The CDR3 sequence: CASSQSWWKRDNEQFF. In nucleotides, the CDR3 is TGTGCCAGCAGCCAAAGTTGGTGGAAGAGGGACAATGAGCAGTTCTTC.

The chain uses TRBV27 and TRBJ1-1, with 9 bases that match TRBD1. Trimming took 5 bases from V and 8 from J; bases not matched to a gene: 12. The CDR3 length is 15 residues. Germline CDR1 MNHEY, CDR2 SMNVEV (reference sequence). The CDR3 DNA sequence: TGTGCCAGCAGTCCGGGACAGGGACGGGGTCCGGAAGCTTTCTTT. Translated, it gives CASSPGQGRGPEAFF.

V usage is TRBV11-3 and J usage is TRBJ2-4; TRBD1 agrees at 9 bases. With 0 bases clipped from V and 2 bases from J, the junction kept 5 bases outside the gene matches. Germline CDR1 SGHNT, CDR2 YENEEA. The CDR3 is 17 residues long. This chain's CDR3 is CASSLDGGQGTKNIQYF. CDR3 in DNA: TGTGCCAGCAGCTTAGATGGGGGACAGGGAACCAAAAACATTCAGTACTTC. Using reference TRBV11-3 and TRBJ2-4 for the parts outside the CDR3, the full variable domain is EAGVVQSPRYKIIEKKQPVAFWCNPISGHNTLYWYLQNLGQGPELLIRYENEEAVDDSQLPKDRFSAERLKGVDSTLKIQPAELGDSAVYLCASSLDGGQGTKNIQYFGAGTRLSVL.

CDR3 region: CASSIVGVGNTIYF. Written as DNA, the CDR3 is TGTGCCAGTAGTATAGTAGGGGTTGGAAACACCATATATTTT. The V call is TRBV19, the J call TRBJ1-3, with TRBD1 as a possible D gene (5 bases). This CDR3 comprises 14 residues. Trimming pared 1 base from V and 3 bases from J, leaving 7 bases between. Germline V gives CDR1 LNHDA, CDR2 SQIVND (reference sequence).

J is TRBJ1-2 and V is TRBV10-3; the D gene is possibly TRBD1 (6 bases). Germline V gene sequence: CDR1 ENHRY, CDR2 SYGVKD. CDR3 length: 14 amino acids. V was trimmed by 3 bases and J by 6 bases, leaving 14 bases between them. In DNA, the CDR3 is TGTGCCATCAGTGACCCCCAGGGGTCTAATGGCTACACCTTC. It encodes CAISDPQGSNGYTF.

As regards this clone: The same CDR3 arises from other DNA sequences in this sample as well. V gene TRBV11-2 combines with J gene TRBJ1-1; TRBD1 is a possible D gene (6 bases). The ends were cut back, 2 bases at V and 4 bases at J, with 8 bases in the middle. Germline V gene lookup returns CDR1 SGHAT and CDR2 FQNNGV. This CDR3 is built from 13 residues. The CDR3 reads CASSLRGGTEAFF. As DNA, the CDR3 is TGTGCCAGCAGCTTACGAGGGGGCACTGAAGCTTTCTTT.

This chain links TRBV9 with TRBJ1-3; unclear D gene. Germline values: CDR1 SGDLS, CDR2 YYNGEE. V dropped 0 bases and J dropped 8 bases, with 9 bases sitting between them. The CDR3 consists of 13 residues. The CDR3 DNA follows: TGTGCCAGCAGCGTAGGAAGAGAAGACACCATATATTTT. Translated: CASSVGREDTIYF.

This clone has a single count. The chain has TRBV10-1 and TRBJ2-1; 7 bases agree with TRBD2. This CDR3 is built from 14 residues. V dropped 4 bases and J dropped 9; count of bases not matched to a gene: 9. Per the germline V gene, CDR1 is WNHNN and CDR2 is SYGVQD (reference sequence). The CDR3 DNA sequence: TGCGCCAGCAGTGTCGGTGGACTAGAGGGTGAGCAGTTCTTC. Its protein product is CASSVGGLEGEQFF.

This chain uses TRBV25-1 with TRBJ2-1, with a tentative D call TRBD2 (5 bases). Germline loops: CDR1 MGHDK, CDR2 SYGVNS. The length of the CDR3 is 14 residues. V lost 3 bases, J lost 5 bases, and 11 bases lay in between. The CDR3 loop reads CASSESDSNNEQFF. The DNA for the CDR3 is TGTGCCAGCAGTGAGTCGGACTCGAACAATGAGCAGTTCTTC.

The J gene is TRBJ1-4, the V gene TRBV7-2; 8 bases align to TRBD1. The trim removed 4 bases at V and 6 bases at J, leaving 7 bases unmatched. The germline gives CDR1 SGHTA, CDR2 FQGNSA. There are 15 residues in the CDR3. The CDR3 sequence: CASSSRTGPDEKLFF. The CDR3, as DNA: TGTGCCAGCAGCTCCAGGACAGGGCCGGATGAAAAACTGTTTTTT.

This clone was observed a handful of times. CDR3 region: CASSLLPGRQTFTGELFF. The CDR3 nucleotides are TGTGCCAGCAGCTTACTTCCGGGGAGACAAACCTTCACCGGGGAGCTGTTTTTT. The V and J genes are TRBV7-9 and TRBJ2-2, with D perhaps matching TRBD2 (5 bases). The CDR3 length is 18 residues. Deletions cut 2 bases from V and 4 bases from J, with 20 bases between. CDR1 and CDR2 (germline): SEHNR, FQNEAQ (reference sequence).